Below, 12 T cell receptor beta chains from the same sample are listed, as sequenced in a study of cytomegalovirus exposure and HLA in healthy donors. Amplification used 60 Vbeta primers and 13 Jbeta primers. Clones were sequenced by immunoSEQ multiplex PCR, and TCRdb holds only the in-frame ones, with some missing. The sample holds more than 95,000 clones; around 15% are singletons and the top ten take roughly 0.8%. The sequenced material came from PBMCs. These receptors all come from a female donor in good health and CMV-seronegative.

V is TRBV5-1 and J is TRBJ1-2, with unresolved D. V was cut by 3 bases and J by 2 bases, with 11 bases left in between. The germline V gene has CDR1 SGHRS and CDR2 YFSETQ. The CDR3 runs to 14 residues. The DNA for the CDR3 is TGCGCCAGCAGCTCCCATAGATCGAACTATGGCTACACCTTC. This gives the protein CASSSHRSNYGYTF.

The chain couples TRBV28 to TRBJ2-7, with a tentative D call TRBD2 (6 bases). Trimming pared 4 bases from V and 0 bases from J, leaving 13 bases between. Germline CDR1 and CDR2: MDHEN and SYDVKM. There are 15 residues in the CDR3. CDR3 sequence: CASSSIAVPSYEQYF. The DNA for the CDR3 is TGTGCCAGCAGTTCCATAGCGGTTCCCTCCTACGAGCAGTACTTC.

There are a few counts of this clone. The chain couples TRBV15 to TRBJ2-7, with D possibly TRBD1 on 5 matching bases. CDR3 length: 11 amino acids. Trimming removed 8 bases at V and 6 bases at J, with 11 bases between. CDR1 is LNHNV and CDR2 is YYDKDF in the germline V gene (reference sequence). The DNA of the CDR3 is TGTGCCACCGGCCCCCAGGGCGAGCAGTACTTC. Translating gives CATGPQGEQYF.

This chain uses TRBV9 with TRBJ2-7, with 7 bases identical to TRBD1. The CDR3 has 15 residues. The V and J ends lost 4 bases and 3 bases, in that order; junction bases with no gene match: 10. Per germline, CDR1 SGDLS and CDR2 YYNGEE. The CDR3 protein is CASSPRGAGGYEQYF. The CDR3 nucleotides are TGTGCCAGCAGCCCCCGAGGGGCAGGGGGCTACGAGCAGTACTTC.

This clone was found a few times. V usage is TRBV10-3 and J usage is TRBJ1-5; D remains unclear. V lost 0 bases, J lost 4 bases, and 10 bases lay in between. The CDR3 contains 15 residues. Germline V gives CDR1 ENHRY, CDR2 SYGVKD. This chain's CDR3 is CAISESMGRNQPQHF. CDR3 nucleotide sequence: TGTGCCATCAGTGAGTCGATGGGCAGAAATCAGCCCCAGCATTTT.

This clone turned up a few times. The rearrangement uses TRBV9 and TRBJ2-7; TRBD1 matches 10 bases. Germline V CDR1 and CDR2: SGDLS, YYNGEE. J lost 5 bases, V lost 3 bases, and 8 bases had no gene match. The CDR3 has 15 amino acids. DNA for the CDR3: TGTGCCAGCAGCGCACGGGACAGGGGCAGGAACGAGCAGTACTTC. Amino acid sequence: CASSARDRGRNEQYF.

This clone was seen a few times. This chain uses TRBV5-8 with TRBJ2-1, with D tentatively TRBD1 (7 bases). Germline CDR1 SGHTS, CDR2 YDEGEE. The V gene lost 0 bases and the J gene lost 8 bases, with 18 bases spanning the gap. This CDR3 contains 16 residues. This CDR3 is CASSLAVGGGADEQFF. The CDR3 bases are TGTGCCAGCAGCTTGGCGGTTGGAGGGGGCGCGGATGAGCAGTTCTTC.

This clone has only a few counts. The chain recombines TRBV6-5 with TRBJ2-7, with 8 nucleotides matching TRBD1. This CDR3 has 14 amino acids. V shed 2 bases, J shed 5 bases, and the junction held 5 bases outside the gene matches. Germline assignment: CDR1 MNHEY and CDR2 SVGAGI. In nucleotides, the CDR3 is TGTGCCAGCAGTTACCAGGGGGCGAACCACGAGCAGTACTTC. Translation gives CASSYQGANHEQYF.

The CDR3, as DNA: TGTGCCAGCAGCTTCGGGACATTCACAGATACGCAGTATTTT. As protein: CASSFGTFTDTQYF. The genes are TRBV7-9 and TRBJ2-3; possibly TRBD1 for D (6 bases). CDR1 and CDR2 from the germline V gene are SEHNR and FQNEAQ (reference sequence). V shed 3 bases and J shed 2 bases, with 9 bases lying between them. This CDR3 has 14 amino acids.

This clone was counted a few times. The chain recombines TRBV9 with TRBJ2-3, with D possibly being TRBD2 (6 bases). CDR3 length equals 15 residues. The germline gives CDR1 SGDLS, CDR2 YYNGEE. V shed 6 bases and J shed 0 bases, with 14 bases lying between them. In DNA, the CDR3 is TGTGCCAGCACACGATGGGAGGTTAGCACAGATACGCAGTATTTT. It codes for CASTRWEVSTDTQYF.

The rearrangement joins TRBV7-2 to TRBJ1-2; perhaps TRBD1 as D (6 bases). In germline, CDR1 is SGHTA, CDR2 FQGNSA. V lost 3 bases to trimming and J lost 4 bases, with 15 bases between them. The CDR3 has 15 amino acids. Here the CDR3 DNA reads TGTGCCAGCAGCTTGGCCACCGGGACAAGCTATGGCTACACCTTC. As protein: CASSLATGTSYGYTF.

This clone turned up a few times. The rearrangement joins TRBV19 to TRBJ1-5; the D gene is possibly TRBD1 (6 bases). CDR1 and CDR2 from the germline V gene are LNHDA and SQIVND (reference sequence). Trimming removed 3 bases at V and 0 bases at J, with 9 bases between. The CDR3 consists of 15 residues. DNA of the CDR3: TGTGCCAGTAGTATGGGGACATTTAGCAATCAGCCCCAGCATTTT. Residues: CASSMGTFSNQPQHF.